The rows below give T cell receptor beta chains drawn from one sample of a study of OX40 agonist ivuxolimab in advanced cancers. TCRdb's copy holds only in-frame clones and misses some; the assay was immunoSEQ multiplex PCR. The table lists about 45,000 clones, 85% to 95% of them singletons. The material sequenced was CD4+ or CD8+ T cells sorted from blood, taken in a trial of the OX40 agonist ivuxolimab. The receptors derive from an adult with an advanced solid tumor such as melanoma, head and neck, liver or kidney cancer. CDR3s include the opening cysteine and the closing phenylalanine or tryptophan. The order of the fields is V gene, J gene, D gene, clone size, CDR3 protein, CDR3 DNA. A D gene is named only where the DNA matches it firmly. Where a row states a size, it is once, few, many or the class of an expanded clone; other rows omit it.

TRBV27	TRBJ1-4	.	.	CASSVFGEKLFF	TGTGCCAGCAGCGTCTTCGGTGAAAAACTGTTTTTT
TRBV7-2	TRBJ2-7	TRBD2	.	CASSSRGLAGYEQYF	TGTGCCAGCAGCTCGAGGGGACTAGCGGGCTACGAGCAGTACTTC
TRBV28	TRBJ1-3	.	.	CASGLRGSGNTIYF	TGTGCCAGTGGGTTAAGAGGATCTGGAAACACCATATATTTT
TRBV19	TRBJ1-1	.	few	CASSIAQGNTEAFF	TGTGCCAGTAGTATAGCACAGGGGAACACTGAAGCTTTCTTT
TRBV30	TRBJ1-5	.	once	CAWSVGTGSNQPQHF	TGTGCCTGGAGTGTCGGGACGGGTAGCAATCAGCCCCAGCATTTT
TRBV5-1	TRBJ2-2	TRBD2	.	CASSLAEGLAGAGKTGELFF	TGCGCCAGCAGCTTGGCGGAGGGACTAGCGGGAGCGGGGAAGACCGGGGAGCTGTTTTTT
TRBV27	TRBJ2-3	.	.	CASSLGLTDTQYF	TGTGCCAGCAGTCTCGGACTAACGGATACGCAGTATTTT
TRBV9	TRBJ2-3	.	.	CASSVAGTEDTQYF	TGTGCCAGCAGCGTAGCCGGGACTGAAGATACGCAGTATTTT
TRBV7-8	TRBJ2-3	.	few	CASSLPPVSQSTDTQYF	TGTGCCAGCAGCTTACCCCCCGTCTCCCAAAGCACAGATACGCAGTATTTT
TRBV11-2	TRBJ1-1	.	.	CASSLQGGVGTEAFF	TGTGCCAGCAGCTTACAGGGCGGGGTGGGAACTGAAGCTTTCTTT
TRBV7-2	TRBJ2-7	.	.	CASSPSARANYTYEQYF	TGTGCCAGCAGCCCCTCTGCCAGGGCCAACTATACCTACGAGCAGTACTTC
TRBV4-3	TRBJ2-7	TRBD1	.	CASSQDRGDRGIYEQYF	TGCGCCAGCAGCCAAGATCGGGGAGACAGGGGGATATACGAGCAGTACTTC
TRBV28	TRBJ1-1	.	once	CASGSGSGEAFF	TGTGCCAGCGGTTCCGGTTCGGGTGAAGCTTTCTTT
TRBV19	TRBJ1-2	TRBD1	.	CASTAGTANYGYTF	TGTGCCAGTACCGCCGGGACAGCTAACTATGGCTACACCTTC
TRBV10-3	TRBJ1-1	.	.	CAISEVRDISTEAFF	TGTGCCATCAGTGAGGTCCGGGACATCTCCACTGAAGCTTTCTTT
TRBV30	TRBJ2-1	TRBD2	.	CAWSRMASGDNEQFF	TGTGCCTGGAGTAGGATGGCTAGCGGCGACAATGAGCAGTTCTTC
TRBV25-1	TRBJ2-1	.	.	CASSEQGFVDEQFF	TGTGCCAGCAGTGAGCAGGGGTTCGTAGATGAGCAGTTCTTC
TRBV5-6	TRBJ2-1	TRBD2	.	CASGLGGSNEQFF	TGTGCCAGCGGGCTGGGAGGGAGCAATGAGCAGTTCTTC
TRBV7-8	TRBJ1-2	TRBD1	.	CASSLSTGGYGYTF	TGTGCCAGCAGCTTATCGACAGGGGGCTATGGCTACACCTTC
TRBV6-7	TRBJ2-7	.	.	CASSYAETFPYEQYF	TGTGCCAGCAGTTACGCGGAGACTTTCCCCTACGAGCAGTACTTC
TRBV28	TRBJ2-5	.	.	CASSPPQGTGEETQYF	TGTGCCAGCAGTCCCCCACAGGGGACGGGGGAGGAGACCCAGTACTTC
TRBV4-1	TRBJ2-1	.	.	CASSSLTDNEQFF	TGCGCCAGCAGCTCGCTGACCGACAATGAGCAGTTCTTC
TRBV19	TRBJ2-2	TRBD2	.	CASSALAGDTGELFF	TGTGCCAGTAGTGCACTAGCGGGAGACACCGGGGAGCTGTTTTTT
TRBV4-2	TRBJ2-3	TRBD2	.	CASSQETSGNLNTDTQYF	TGTGCCAGCAGCCAAGAGACTAGCGGGAACCTCAACACAGATACGCAGTATTTT
TRBV10-1	TRBJ2-7	.	.	CASSVRGRLISYEQYF	TGCGCCAGCAGTGTCCGTGGGAGACTCATATCCTACGAGCAGTACTTC
TRBV4-1	TRBJ1-5	.	.	CASSQGGNQPQHF	TGCGCCAGCAGCCAAGGGGGCAATCAGCCCCAGCATTTT
TRBV6-6	TRBJ2-3	TRBD2	once	CASSPTGGLFLDTQYF	TGTGCCAGCAGCCCGACCGGGGGGTTATTTTTAGATACGCAGTATTTT
TRBV12-5	TRBJ2-1	TRBD2	.	CASGRPQWREGHSYNEQFF	TGTGCTAGCGGGAGGCCCCAATGGCGGGAGGGCCACTCCTACAATGAGCAGTTCTTC
TRBV6-6	TRBJ2-1	.	.	CASSYATPGNEQFF	TGTGCCAGCAGTTACGCAACGCCGGGAAATGAGCAGTTCTTC
TRBV4-1	TRBJ2-1	.	.	CASSQDWGGGAYNEQFF	TGCGCCAGCAGCCAAGATTGGGGGGGCGGCGCCTACAATGAGCAGTTCTTC
TRBV7-9	TRBJ2-7	.	.	CASSLSSDRTYEQYF	TGTGCCAGCAGCTTAAGTTCTGACAGAACCTACGAGCAGTACTTC
TRBV4-1	TRBJ1-2	.	.	CASSRAASSYGYTF	TGCGCCAGCAGCCGGGCTGCCTCTTCCTATGGCTACACCTTC
TRBV27	TRBJ1-2	.	.	CASSLGPNYGYTF	TGTGCCAGCAGTTTAGGGCCAAACTATGGCTACACCTTC
TRBV5-1	TRBJ2-3	.	.	CASSSHGAQGTDTQYF	TGCGCCAGCAGCTCCCATGGTGCCCAGGGCACAGATACGCAGTATTTT
TRBV6-5	TRBJ2-7	.	.	CASSGPGALSYEQYF	TGTGCCAGCAGTGGCCCGGGAGCTCTCTCCTACGAGCAGTACTTC
TRBV4-2	TRBJ2-7	.	.	CASSQDRIHYEQYF	TGTGCCAGCAGCCAAGATAGAATTCACTACGAGCAGTACTTC
TRBV29-1	TRBJ2-7	.	.	CSVDIGQGSYEQYF	TGCAGCGTTGATATAGGGCAGGGGTCCTACGAGCAGTACTTC
TRBV11-2	TRBJ1-2	.	.	CASSFGRYASGYTF	TGTGCCAGCAGCTTCGGCAGGTACGCCTCTGGCTACACCTTC
TRBV7-9	TRBJ1-1	.	.	CASSLMGFGQSLAFF	TGTGCCAGCAGCTTAATGGGGTTTGGACAGAGCTTGGCTTTCTTT
TRBV14	TRBJ1-4	.	.	CASSPTLFGSDEKLFF	TGTGCCAGCAGCCCCACTCTTTTCGGGAGTGATGAAAAACTGTTTTTT
TRBV27	TRBJ1-2	TRBD1	.	CASSLRAGGAYGYTF	TGTGCCAGCAGTTTAAGGGCAGGGGGCGCCTATGGCTACACCTTC
TRBV7-9	TRBJ2-1	TRBD2	few	CASSFPGLGYNEQFF	TGTGCCAGCAGCTTTCCGGGACTAGGGTACAATGAGCAGTTCTTC
TRBV4-2	TRBJ2-1	.	.	CASSSTIFSSYNEQFF	TGTGCCAGCAGCAGTACTATATTCAGCTCCTACAATGAGCAGTTCTTC
TRBV9	TRBJ2-7	.	.	CASSLDGEQYF	TGTGCCAGCTCCCTGGACGGGGAGCAGTACTTC
TRBV6-1	TRBJ1-1	.	.	CASLTHQNTEAFF	TGTGCCAGTTTGACCCACCAGAACACTGAAGCTTTCTTT
TRBV29-1	TRBJ2-1	TRBD2	.	CSVEGTSGKHEQFF	TGCAGCGTTGAGGGGACTAGCGGGAAACATGAGCAGTTCTTC
TRBV5-6	TRBJ2-2	.	.	CASSSEIENTGELFF	TGTGCCAGCAGCTCCGAGATAGAGAACACCGGGGAGCTGTTTTTT
TRBV9	TRBJ1-2	.	.	CASSVNPGVTLNYGYTF	TGTGCCAGCAGCGTCAACCCGGGAGTTACCCTTAACTATGGCTACACCTTC
TRBV5-6	TRBJ2-1	.	once	CASSLNAGGNEQFF	TGTGCCAGCAGCTTGAACGCAGGTGGGAATGAGCAGTTCTTC
TRBV5-6	TRBJ2-1	.	.	CASSSGLEGDEQFF	TGTGCCAGCAGCTCAGGGCTAGAGGGGGATGAGCAGTTCTTC
TRBV30	TRBJ2-7	.	.	CAWSVTGSGYEQYF	TGTGCCTGGAGTGTTACCGGGAGCGGGTACGAGCAGTACTTC
TRBV5-6	TRBJ1-1	.	.	CASSSRQESNTEAFF	TGTGCCAGCAGCTCCCGACAGGAGTCGAACACTGAAGCTTTCTTT
TRBV5-4	TRBJ2-7	.	once	CASSLENLYEQYF	TGTGCCAGCAGCTTGGAGAACCTTTACGAGCAGTACTTC